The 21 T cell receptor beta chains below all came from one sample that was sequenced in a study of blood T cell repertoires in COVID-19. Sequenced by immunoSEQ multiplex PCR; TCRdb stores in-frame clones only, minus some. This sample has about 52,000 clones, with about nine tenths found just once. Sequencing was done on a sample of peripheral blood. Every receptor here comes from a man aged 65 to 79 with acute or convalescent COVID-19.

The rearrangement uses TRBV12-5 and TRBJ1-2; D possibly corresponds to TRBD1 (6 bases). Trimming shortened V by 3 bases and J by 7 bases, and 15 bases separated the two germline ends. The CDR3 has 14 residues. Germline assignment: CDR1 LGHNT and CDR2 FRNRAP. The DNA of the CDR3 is TGTGCTAGTGGTTTCGACACAGGGATTGGTGGCTACACCTTC. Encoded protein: CASGFDTGIGGYTF.

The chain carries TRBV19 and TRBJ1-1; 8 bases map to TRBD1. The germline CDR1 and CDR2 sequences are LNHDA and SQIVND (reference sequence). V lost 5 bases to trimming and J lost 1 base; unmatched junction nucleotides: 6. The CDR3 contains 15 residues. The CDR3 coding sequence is TGTGCCAGTAGTTCCTCAGGGGGCGGGAACACTGAAGCTTTCTTT. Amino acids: CASSSSGGGNTEAFF.

Here the CDR3 reads CATQRTGLSGNTIYF. The CDR3 DNA is TGTGCCACCCAGAGGACAGGGTTGTCTGGAAACACCATATATTTT. The V call is TRBV6-5, the J call TRBJ1-3; 8 bases fit TRBD1. V gave up 10 bases and J gave up 1 base; unmatched junction bases: 9. From germline, CDR1 is MNHEY and CDR2 SVGAGI. The CDR3 is 15 residues long.

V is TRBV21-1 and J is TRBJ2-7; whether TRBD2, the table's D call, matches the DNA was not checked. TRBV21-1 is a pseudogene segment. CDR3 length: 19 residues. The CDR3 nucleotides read TGTGCCAGCAGCAAAGTTGGACTAGCGGGATACACTGACTCCTACGAGCAGTACTTC. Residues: CASSKVGLAGYTDSYEQYF.

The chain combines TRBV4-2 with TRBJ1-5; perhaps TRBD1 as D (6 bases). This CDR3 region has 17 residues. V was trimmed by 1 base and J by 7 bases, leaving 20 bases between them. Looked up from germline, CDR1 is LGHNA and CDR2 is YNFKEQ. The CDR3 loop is CASSQGEGDIVGQPQHF. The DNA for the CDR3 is TGTGCCAGCAGCCAAGGGGAAGGGGACATTGTAGGCCAGCCCCAGCATTTT.

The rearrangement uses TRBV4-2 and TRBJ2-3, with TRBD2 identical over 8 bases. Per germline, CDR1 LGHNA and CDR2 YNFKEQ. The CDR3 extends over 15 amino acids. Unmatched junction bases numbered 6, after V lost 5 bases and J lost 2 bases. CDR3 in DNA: TGTGCCAGCAGCAGCGGGACTAGGCACACAGATACGCAGTATTTT. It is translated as CASSSGTRHTDTQYF.

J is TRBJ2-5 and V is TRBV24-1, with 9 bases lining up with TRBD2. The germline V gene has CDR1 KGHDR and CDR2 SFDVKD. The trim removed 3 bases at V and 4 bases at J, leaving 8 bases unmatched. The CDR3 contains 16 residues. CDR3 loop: CATSDTASGNSETQYF. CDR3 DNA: TGTGCCACCAGTGATACTGCTAGCGGGAACTCAGAGACCCAGTACTTC.

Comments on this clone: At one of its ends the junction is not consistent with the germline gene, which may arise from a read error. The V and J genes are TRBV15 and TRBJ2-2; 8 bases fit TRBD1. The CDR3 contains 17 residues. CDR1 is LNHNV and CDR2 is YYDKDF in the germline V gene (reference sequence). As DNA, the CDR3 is TGTGCCACCAGAGACAGGGGCGCAAGGGGGAACATCGGGGAGCTGTTTTTT. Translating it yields CATRDRGARGNIGELFF.

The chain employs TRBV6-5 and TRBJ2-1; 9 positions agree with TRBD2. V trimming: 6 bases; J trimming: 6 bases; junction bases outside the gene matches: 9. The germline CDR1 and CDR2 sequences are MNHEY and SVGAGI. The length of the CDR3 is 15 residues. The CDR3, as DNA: TGTGCCAGCAGGTATGAAGGACTAGCGAGCAATGAGCAGTTCTTC. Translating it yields CASRYEGLASNEQFF.

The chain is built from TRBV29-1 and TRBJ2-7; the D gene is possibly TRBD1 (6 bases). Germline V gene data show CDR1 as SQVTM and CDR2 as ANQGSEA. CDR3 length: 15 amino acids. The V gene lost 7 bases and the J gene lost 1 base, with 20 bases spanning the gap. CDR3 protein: CSARTGQRTSYEQYF. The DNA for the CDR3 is TGCAGCGCGCGAACAGGACAGCGGACGTCCTACGAGCAGTACTTC.

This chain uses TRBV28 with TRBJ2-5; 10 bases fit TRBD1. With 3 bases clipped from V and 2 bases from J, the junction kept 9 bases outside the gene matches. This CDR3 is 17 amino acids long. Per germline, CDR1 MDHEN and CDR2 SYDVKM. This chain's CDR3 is CASSFFRGTGEQETQYF. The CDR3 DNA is TGTGCCAGCAGTTTTTTCCGGGGGACAGGGGAACAAGAGACCCAGTACTTC.

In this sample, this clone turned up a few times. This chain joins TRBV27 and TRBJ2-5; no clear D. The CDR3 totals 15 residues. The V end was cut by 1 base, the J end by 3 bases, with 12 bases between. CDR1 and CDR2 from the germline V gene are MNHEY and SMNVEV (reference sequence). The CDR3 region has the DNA TGTGCCAGCAGTTTATTCTCTACAGTAAAAGAGACCCAGTACTTC. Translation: CASSLFSTVKETQYF.

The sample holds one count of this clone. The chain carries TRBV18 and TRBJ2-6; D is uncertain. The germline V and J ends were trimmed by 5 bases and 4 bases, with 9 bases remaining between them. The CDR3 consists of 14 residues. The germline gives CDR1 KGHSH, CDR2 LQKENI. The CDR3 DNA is TGTGCCAGCTCAAGCGACTCCGGGGCCAACGTCCTGACTTTC. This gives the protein CASSSDSGANVLTF.

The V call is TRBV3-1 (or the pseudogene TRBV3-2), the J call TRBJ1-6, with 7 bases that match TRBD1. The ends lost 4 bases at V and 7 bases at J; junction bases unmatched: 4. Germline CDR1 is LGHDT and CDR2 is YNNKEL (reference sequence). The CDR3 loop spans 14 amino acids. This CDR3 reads CASSLRDRNSPLHF. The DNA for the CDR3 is TGTGCCAGCAGCCTCCGGGACAGAAATTCACCCCTCCACTTT.

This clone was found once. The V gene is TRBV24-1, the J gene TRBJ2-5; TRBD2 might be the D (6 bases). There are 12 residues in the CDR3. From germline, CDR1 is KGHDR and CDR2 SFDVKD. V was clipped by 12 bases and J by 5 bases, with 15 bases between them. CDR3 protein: CAVGGDAETQYF. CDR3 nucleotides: TGTGCCGTCGGCGGGGATGCGGAGACCCAGTACTTC.

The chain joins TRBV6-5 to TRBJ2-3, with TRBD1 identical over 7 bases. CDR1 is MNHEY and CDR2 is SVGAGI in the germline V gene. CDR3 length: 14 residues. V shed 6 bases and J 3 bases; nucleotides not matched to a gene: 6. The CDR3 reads CASRVTGTTDTQYF. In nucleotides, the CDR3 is TGTGCCAGCAGAGTGACAGGGACGACAGATACGCAGTATTTT.

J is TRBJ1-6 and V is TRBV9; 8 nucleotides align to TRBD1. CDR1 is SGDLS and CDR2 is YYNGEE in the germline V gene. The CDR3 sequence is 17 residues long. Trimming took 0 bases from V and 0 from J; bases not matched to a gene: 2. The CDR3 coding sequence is TGTGCCAGCAGCGTAGCAGGGGGCAACTCCTATAATTCACCCCTCCACTTT. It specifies CASSVAGGNSYNSPLHF.

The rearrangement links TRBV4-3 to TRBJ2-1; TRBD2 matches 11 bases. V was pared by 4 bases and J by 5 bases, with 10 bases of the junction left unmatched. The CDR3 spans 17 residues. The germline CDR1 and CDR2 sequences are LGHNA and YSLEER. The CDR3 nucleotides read TGCGCCAGCAGCCTTAGTTATGGGACTAGCGGAAACAATGAGCAGTTCTTC. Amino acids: CASSLSYGTSGNNEQFF.

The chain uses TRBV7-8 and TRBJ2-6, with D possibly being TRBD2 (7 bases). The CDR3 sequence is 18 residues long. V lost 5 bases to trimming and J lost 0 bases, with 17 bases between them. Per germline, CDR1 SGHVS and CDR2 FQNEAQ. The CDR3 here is CASSHRRGQLSGANVLTF. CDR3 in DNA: TGTGCCAGCAGCCACCGGCGGGGGCAGCTCTCTGGGGCCAACGTCCTGACTTTC.

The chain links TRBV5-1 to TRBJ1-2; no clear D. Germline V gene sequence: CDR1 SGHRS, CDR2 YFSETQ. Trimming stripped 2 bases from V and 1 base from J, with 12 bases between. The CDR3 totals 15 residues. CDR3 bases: TGCGCCAGCAGCTTAATGGGAGCCCTTAACTATGGCTACACCTTC. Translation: CASSLMGALNYGYTF.

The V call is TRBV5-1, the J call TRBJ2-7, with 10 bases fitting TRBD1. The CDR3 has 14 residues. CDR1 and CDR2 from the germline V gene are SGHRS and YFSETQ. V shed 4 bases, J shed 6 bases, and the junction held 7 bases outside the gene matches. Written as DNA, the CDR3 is TGCGCCAGCAGCCCTGGACAGGGGGGTCCCGAGCAGTACTTC. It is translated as CASSPGQGGPEQYF. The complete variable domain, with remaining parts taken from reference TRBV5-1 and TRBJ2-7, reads KAGVTQTPRYLIKTRGQQVTLSCSPISGHRSVSWYQQTPGQGLQFLFEYFSETQRNKGNFPGRFSGRQFSNSRSEMNVSTLELGDSALYLCASSPGQGGPEQYFGPGTRLTVT.